These 7 T cell receptor delta chains came from one sample sequenced in a study of γδ T cells in repeated Plasmodium falciparum infection. Flow sorting of PBMC yielded separate Vgamma9/Vdelta2+ and Vdelta2-negative gammadelta T cell populations for bulk repertoire analysis. TCRdb ran CATT on the multiplex PCR reads. The table has 45,000 to 60,000 delta-chain clones, about 2% seen once. The sample comprised gamma-delta T cells from blood. Receptor source: a pool of human donors (malaria-infected and uninfected, not separated).

This clone was found many times. This is likely an artifact of a read error, given a far larger clone one base away. Other nucleotide sequences in the sample specify the same CDR3. The genes are TRDV1 and TRDJ1; 8 bases fit TRDD3. TCRdb supplies no J gene; here it was assigned by aligning the nucleotide sequence to germline. CDR1 and CDR2 from the germline V gene are TSWWSYY and QGS. This CDR3 has 17 residues. The CDR3 loop is CALGVPTNLGDLDKLIF. The CDR3 bases are TGTGCCCTTGGCGTCCCTACAAACCTGGGGGACCTCGATAAACTCATCTTT.

With regard to this clone: For this DNA, TCRdb reports the protein of a much larger clone, which diverges at residue 5, most likely from a read error; the protein presented here is translated directly from the DNA. This sequence joins TRDV3 and TRDJ1; 13 bases map to TRDD3. The J gene, left out of TCRdb, was set here by checking the DNA against germline. J was trimmed by 0 bases and V by 2 bases; bases with no gene match: 24. This CDR3 has 22 residues. CDR1 and CDR2 from the germline V gene are TVYSNPD and GDNSRS (reference sequence). CDR3 sequence (DNA): TGTGCCTTTTCTCCCTACGGCACCTTACTGGGGGATACGGTACCTCACACCGATAAACTCATCTTT. Its protein is CAFSPYGTLLGDTVPHTDKLIF.

This clone was recorded a few times. TCRdb's entry gives the protein of a much larger clone, which mismatches this DNA's translation at residue 11, likely from a read error; the protein reported here is translated from the DNA. The genes are TRDV1 and TRDJ1; TRDD3 matches 13 bases. No J gene was available from TCRdb, and it was assigned here by a germline match of the DNA. Germline V CDR1 and CDR2: TSWWSYY, QGS. The CDR3 is made up of 17 amino acids. Trimming cost V 4 bases and J 6 bases; bases outside gene matches: 11. The CDR3 reads CALGVLLGDTSPYKLIF. The DNA of the CDR3 is TGTGCTCTTGGGGTTCTACTGGGGGATACGTCTCCGTATAAACTCATCTTT.

Concerning this clone itself: This likely came from a read error, as a far larger clone is one base away. Other DNA sequences in this sample translate to the same CDR3. The chain recombines TRDV3 with TRDJ1; 9 bases are a match to TRDD3. Germline matching of the DNA provided the J gene here, since TCRdb leaves it blank. Germline CDR1 TVYSNPD, CDR2 GDNSRS (reference sequence). This CDR3 contains 21 residues. Trimming at V came to 4 bases and at J to 5 bases, leaving 32 bases not matched to a gene. The CDR3 reads CASSMVHEAPLGDPETDKLIF. CDR3 nucleotide sequence: TGTGCCTCCTCAATGGTACATGAGGCCCCGCTGGGGGATCCTGAGACTGATAAACTCATCTTT.

This clone was seen only a few times. TCRdb's protein, taken from a much larger clone, differs from this DNA's translation at residue 10, likely owing to a read error; the protein displayed comes from the DNA. The V call is TRDV1, the J call TRDJ2, with TRDD3 matching over 12 bases. The length of the CDR3 is 20 residues. CDR1 TSWWSYY and CDR2 QGS come from the germline V gene. V gave up 0 bases and J gave up 8 bases; unmatched junction bases: 16. CDR3 residues: CALGELPFPHWGILEAQLFF. CDR3 sequence (DNA): TGTGCTCTTGGGGAACTACCGTTCCCGCACTGGGGGATACTTGAGGCACAACTCTTCTTT.

This clone was seen only a few times. The TCRdb protein comes from a much larger clone and disagrees with this DNA's translation at residue 5, likely due to a read error; the protein given here is derived from the DNA. This chain uses TRDV3 with TRDJ1, with TRDD3 identical over 7 bases. Here the J gene came from matching the DNA to germline, since TCRdb omits it. CDR3 length: 23 amino acids. The ends lost 2 bases at V and 0 bases at J; junction bases unmatched: 33. Germline V gene data show CDR1 as TVYSNPD and CDR2 as GDNSRS (reference sequence). CDR3 nucleotides: TGTGCCTTTCCCAGGCCCCCTACTGGGGATAGTAGCTACCTTTTTTTGTACACCGATAAACTCATCTTT. Its protein is CAFPRPPTGDSSYLFLYTDKLIF.

This clone has a count of ten or more. At the DNA level, this CDR3 is encoded by other sequences in the same sample as well. J is TRDJ1 and V is TRDV1, with D possibly being TRDD2 or TRDD3 (8 bases each). Trimming took 0 bases from V and 0 from J, leaving 29 bases between them. The length of the CDR3 is 22 residues. Germline V gives CDR1 TSWWSYY, CDR2 QGS. The CDR3 loop reads CALGELLPTPLYWGADTDKLIF. DNA for the CDR3: TGTGCTCTTGGGGAACTACTTCCTACGCCACTGTACTGGGGGGCTGACACCGATAAACTCATCTTT.